Here is one TCR beta chain with its context. This entry is derived from a study of technical replicates of blood from a handful of donors. This table comes from immunoSEQ multiplex PCR, and its TCRdb copy is limited to in-frame clones, with some not included. The profile shows about 81,000 clones, about 96% of them singletons. V shed 8 bases and J 4 bases; nucleotides not matched to a gene: 9. The CDR3 has 16 residues. Germline V lookup: CDR1 SGHTA, CDR2 FQGTGA. The chain links TRBV7-3 to TRBJ2-3; 13 bases agree with TRBD2. The clonotype was recovered from a human donor in good health. The sample was T cells isolated from PBMCs. CDR3 sequence reads: CASATSGGAKPDTQYF. CDR3 coding DNA: TGTGCCAGCGCTACTAGCGGGGGGGCGAAGCCAGATACGCAGTATTTT.